This entry lists 3 T cell receptor beta chains sequenced from one sample in a study of blood T cell repertoires in COVID-19. Sequenced by immunoSEQ multiplex PCR; TCRdb stores in-frame clones only, minus some. This sample has 100,000 or so clones; 80% occur once, and the top ten carry roughly a third. Sequenced sample: peripheral blood. These receptors were obtained from a man between 65 and 79 years old with active or convalescent COVID-19.

The chain links TRBV11-1 to TRBJ2-5, with a tentative D call TRBD1 (6 bases). V lost 0 bases and J lost 2, with 13 bases in between. CDR3 length: 16 residues. The germline gives CDR1 SGHAT, CDR2 FQDESV (reference sequence). The CDR3 bases are TGTGCCAGCAGCTTAGCGTTAGGACAGACACAAGAGACCCAGTACTTC. It codes for CASSLALGQTQETQYF.

The table lists this clone with a few counts. The chain carries TRBV28 and TRBJ1-3; D gene uncertain. Trimming removed 0 bases from V and 0 bases from J, with 9 bases in between. CDR3 length: 16 amino acids. The germline V gene has CDR1 MDHEN and CDR2 SYDVKM. The DNA for the CDR3 is TGTGCCAGCAGTTTATGGCCGGGGAGCTCTGGAAACACCATATATTTT. It specifies CASSLWPGSSGNTIYF.

The rearrangement links TRBV21-1 to TRBJ2-3; TRBD1 was called by the table and not checked on the DNA. TRBV21-1 is assigned pseudogene status. There are 14 residues in the CDR3. CDR3 DNA sequence: TGTGCCAGCAGCACTGGACAGGGGGCCGATACGCAGTATTTT. It specifies CASSTGQGADTQYF.